The source of this TCR beta chain is a study of CD8+ T cells in alopecia areata. Comments on this clone: What it binds is unknown.

Trimming shortened V by 3 bases and J by 15 bases, and 16 bases separated the two germline ends. CDR1 is SGDLS and CDR2 is YYNGEE in the germline V gene. The CDR3 runs to 12 residues. Isolated RNA was reverse transcribed into cDNA used as the sequencing template. Using immunoSEQ multiplex PCR, the repertoire was profiled, and TCRdb retains in-frame clones only, with some absent. The top ten hold about 4.9% of the sample, which has about 150,000 clones, about 54% seen once. Findings and caveats of the study: An increase in clonality over normal scalp was evident in lesional scalp, especially alopecia totalis/universalis. Sequencing of scalp samples also includes resident alphabeta T cells from normal skin. Possibly as an HLA-related effect, TCR sharing across patients appeared less clear than in mice.

Cell sorting on a FACSAria was used to separate CD4+ and CD8+ T cells from the PBMCs. The chain recombines TRBV9 with TRBJ2-1, with TRBD2 as a possible D gene (6 bases). Sample: CD4+ T cells sorted from blood. The receptor comes from a human donor in good health. The CDR3 protein is CASSGRGVRLFF. The CDR3 bases are TGTGCCAGCAGCGGGCGCGGGGTGAGGTTGTTCTTC.